These T cell receptor beta chains were read from a single sample in a study of T cells in localized non-small cell lung cancer. The method was immunoSEQ multiplex PCR; TCRdb's version includes in-frame clones alone and lacks a portion of them. The sample lists more than 20,000 clones; over 75% were seen once. The material sequenced was PBMCs, taken before any cancer treatment. These receptors all come from a woman aged 35 to 70 with stage II squamous cell lung carcinoma. Both conserved end residues are part of each CDR3. The order of the fields is V gene, J gene, clone size, D gene, CDR3 protein, CDR3 DNA. The D gene is left open where the match is weak. A clone size is listed for some rows: how often the clone was seen (once, few, many), or a class if it is expanded.

TRBV6-1,TRBJ2-5,-,-,CASSRGNQETQYF,TGTGCCAGCAGCCGGGGAAACCAAGAGACCCAGTACTTC
TRBV7-2,TRBJ1-5,-,-,CASSPRRGDSNQPQHF,TGTGCCAGCAGCCCCCGGAGGGGGGATAGCAATCAGCCCCAGCATTTT
TRBV19,TRBJ2-7,-,TRBD1,CASRGTGGSYEQYF,TGTGCCAGTAGAGGGACAGGGGGCTCCTACGAGCAGTACTTC
TRBV7-6,TRBJ2-1,-,TRBD2,CASSARTSGSGEQFF,TGTGCCAGCAGCGCCCGGACTAGCGGGAGCGGAGAGCAGTTCTTC
TRBV2,TRBJ2-3,-,TRBD2,CATGLAGELDTQYF,TGTGCCACCGGACTAGCGGGAGAGCTAGATACGCAGTATTTT
TRBV20-1,TRBJ2-3,-,-,CSAVVLDTQYF,TGCAGCGCAGTGGTTTTGGATACGCAGTATTTT
TRBV7-9,TRBJ2-2,-,-,CASSLASRAAGTGELFF,TGTGCCAGCAGCTTAGCGAGCAGGGCGGCGGGCACCGGGGAGCTGTTTTTT
TRBV12-5,TRBJ2-1,-,TRBD2,CASDEVGLAGRNEQFF,TGTGCTAGTGATGAGGTGGGACTAGCGGGGCGGAATGAGCAGTTCTTC
TRBV18,TRBJ2-3,-,-,CASSLRSDTQYF,TGTGCCAGCTCACTTAGGTCAGATACGCAGTATTTT
TRBV4-3,TRBJ1-1,-,-,CASSQDWRSTEAFF,TGCGCCAGCAGCCAAGATTGGAGGAGCACTGAAGCTTTCTTT
TRBV10-3,TRBJ1-1,few,-,CAIKGTQGLAFF,TGTGCCATCAAGGGGACGCAGGGGTTAGCTTTCTTT
TRBV18,TRBJ1-3,-,TRBD1,CASSQGAGGNTIYF,TGTGCCAGCTCACAGGGGGCTGGTGGAAACACCATATATTTT
TRBV18,TRBJ2-1,once,TRBD2,CASSQLAGDLGEQFF,TGTGCCAGCTCACAACTAGCGGGAGACTTAGGTGAGCAGTTCTTC
TRBV7-9,TRBJ2-1,-,-,CASSSGVHNEQFF,TGTGCCAGCAGCTCGGGAGTGCACAATGAGCAGTTCTTC
TRBV5-1,TRBJ2-5,-,TRBD1,CASSLAGTESETQYF,TGCGCCAGCAGCTTGGCGGGGACAGAGTCGGAGACCCAGTACTTC
TRBV18,TRBJ1-1,-,TRBD1,CASSATGGRGNTEAFF,TGTGCCAGCTCAGCCACAGGGGGCAGGGGGAACACTGAAGCTTTCTTT
TRBV5-6,TRBJ2-5,-,-,CASSPRGGKETQYF,TGTGCCAGCAGCCCCAGGGGGGGGAAAGAGACCCAGTACTTC
TRBV5-6,TRBJ2-1,-,-,CASSSDYPPNEQFF,TGTGCCAGCAGCTCGGACTACCCCCCGAATGAGCAGTTCTTC
TRBV9,TRBJ2-3,once,TRBD1,CASSAHSGGAGDTQYF,TGTGCCAGCAGCGCCCACTCAGGGGGAGCTGGAGATACGCAGTATTTT
TRBV7-8,TRBJ2-7,-,TRBD2,CASSARTSGAYEQYF,TGTGCCAGCAGCGCCCGGACTAGCGGTGCCTACGAGCAGTACTTC
TRBV7-9,TRBJ1-1,-,TRBD1,CASSWYLGQDTEAFF,TGTGCCAGCAGCTGGTACCTGGGACAGGACACTGAAGCTTTCTTT
TRBV2,TRBJ2-6,-,-,CASRQSGANVLTF,TGTGCCAGCAGGCAATCTGGGGCCAACGTCCTGACTTTC
TRBV7-9,TRBJ2-2,-,-,CASSLRPSGELFF,TGTGCCAGCAGCTTACGTCCATCCGGGGAGCTGTTTTTT
TRBV5-1,TRBJ1-1,few,TRBD1,CASSLAGTGVEAFF,TGCGCCAGCAGCTTGGCCGGGACAGGGGTTGAAGCTTTCTTT
TRBV9,TRBJ2-5,-,-,CASSVSGKETQYF,TGTGCCAGCAGCGTATCCGGTAAAGAGACCCAGTACTTC
TRBV6-5,TRBJ2-3,-,TRBD2,CASNPGGTQYF,TGTGCCAGCAACCCGGGGGGTACGCAGTATTTT
TRBV19,TRBJ2-2,-,TRBD2,CASSVLAGAGVTGELFF,TGTGCCAGTAGTGTCCTAGCGGGTGCCGGTGTCACCGGGGAGCTGTTTTTT
TRBV6-1,TRBJ1-2,-,-,CASSLGVYYGYTF,TGTGCCAGTAGCCTTGGGGTGTACTATGGCTACACCTTC
TRBV5-1,TRBJ2-3,-,TRBD1,CASSLGQGRGSDTQYF,TGCGCCAGCAGCTTGGGACAGGGAAGGGGCTCAGATACGCAGTATTTT